Reported below is one TCR beta chain. The J segment lost 6 bases and the V segment lost 1 base, leaving 5 bases of the junction unmatched. This CDR3 has 16 residues. Germline V gives CDR1 SNHLY, CDR2 FYNNEI. This sample was taken from a study of T cell changes during pregnancy in multiple sclerosis. Only in-frame clones appear in the TCRdb table, and some are missing; sequencing was by immunoSEQ multiplex PCR. The sample yields approximately 70,000 clones, 90% to 95% seen once. V and J are TRBV2 and TRBJ1-5; 11 bases line up with TRBD1. The sample was peripheral blood, taken after pregnancy. This TCR was recovered from a female donor with multiple sclerosis, enrolled in a pregnancy study. The CDR3 here is CASSEVVGTGGQPQHF. The DNA for the CDR3 is TGTGCCAGCAGTGAAGTGGTTGGGACAGGGGGTCAGCCCCAGCATTTT. Using reference TRBV2 and TRBJ1-5 for the parts outside the CDR3, the full variable domain is EPEVTQTPSHQVTQMGQEVILRCVPISNHLYFYWYRQILGQKVEFLVSFYNNEISEKSEIFDDQFSVERPDGSNFTLKIRSTKLEDSAMYFCASSEVVGTGGQPQHFGDGTRLSIL.